This TCR beta chain was recovered during a study of breast tumors, draining lymph nodes, adjacent tissues. V lost 1 base to trimming and J lost 4 bases, with 8 bases between them. The germline V gene encodes CDR1 MGHRA and CDR2 YSYEKL. The CDR3 has 13 amino acids. A single record per CDR3 protein comes from TCRdb applying MiXCR to the multiplex PCR reads. The sample consists of approximately 90,000 distinct CDR3 sequences, approximately 31% of them appearing once. In its sample, this clonotype was seen many times. Breast cancer patients provided tissue from their axillary draining lymph nodes. Sequencing was done on a sample of axillary lymph node tissue. The TCR was taken from a female donor with breast cancer. Some clones in this sample may be carry-over from other donors' samples. V gene TRBV4-1 combines with J gene TRBJ2-7; D not certain. CDR3 sequence: CASSQARLYEQYF. In nucleotides, the CDR3 is TGCGCCAGCAGCCAAGCCAGGTTGTACGAGCAGTACTTC.